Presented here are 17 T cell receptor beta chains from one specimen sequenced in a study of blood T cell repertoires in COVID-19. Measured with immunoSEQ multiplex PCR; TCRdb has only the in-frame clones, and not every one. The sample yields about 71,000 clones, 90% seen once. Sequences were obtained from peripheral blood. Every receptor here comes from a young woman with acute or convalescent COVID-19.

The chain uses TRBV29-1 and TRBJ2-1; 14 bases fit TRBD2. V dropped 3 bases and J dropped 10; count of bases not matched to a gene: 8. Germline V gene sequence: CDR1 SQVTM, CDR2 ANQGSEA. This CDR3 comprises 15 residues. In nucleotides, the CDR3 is TGCAGCGTTGATACACCGGGACTAGCGGGAGACGAGCAGTTCTTC. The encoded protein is CSVDTPGLAGDEQFF.

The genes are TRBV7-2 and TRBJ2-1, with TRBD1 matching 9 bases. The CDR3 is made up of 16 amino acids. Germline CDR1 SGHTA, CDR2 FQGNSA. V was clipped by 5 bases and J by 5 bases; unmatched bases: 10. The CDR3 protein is CASSPLTGQGHNEQFF. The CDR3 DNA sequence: TGTGCCAGCAGCCCACTAACGGGACAGGGACACAATGAGCAGTTCTTC. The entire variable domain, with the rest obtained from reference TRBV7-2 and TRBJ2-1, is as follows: GAGVSQSPSNKVTEKGKDVELRCDPISGHTALYWYRQSLGQGLEFLIYFQGNSAPDKSGLPSDRFSAERTGGSVSTLTIQRTQQEDSAVYLCASSPLTGQGHNEQFFGPGTRLTVL.

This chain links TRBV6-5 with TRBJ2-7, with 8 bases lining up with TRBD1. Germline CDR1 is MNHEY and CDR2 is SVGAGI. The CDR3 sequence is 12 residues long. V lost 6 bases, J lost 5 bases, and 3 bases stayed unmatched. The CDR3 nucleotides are TGTGCCAGCAGCTCGACAGGGGACGAGCAGTACTTC. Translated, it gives CASSSTGDEQYF.

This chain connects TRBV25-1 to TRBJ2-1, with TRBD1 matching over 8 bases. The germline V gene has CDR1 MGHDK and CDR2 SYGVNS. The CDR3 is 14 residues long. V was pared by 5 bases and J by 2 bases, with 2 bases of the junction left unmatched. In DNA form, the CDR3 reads TGTGCCAGCAGTAAGACAGGGGCCTACAATGAGCAGTTCTTC. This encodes CASSKTGAYNEQFF.

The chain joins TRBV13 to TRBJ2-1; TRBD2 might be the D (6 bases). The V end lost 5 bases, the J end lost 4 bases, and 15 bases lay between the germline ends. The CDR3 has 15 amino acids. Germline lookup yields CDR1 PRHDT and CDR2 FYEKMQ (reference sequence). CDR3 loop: CASSGRDSQYNEQFF. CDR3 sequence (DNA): TGTGCCAGCAGCGGCCGGGACTCCCAATACAATGAGCAGTTCTTC.

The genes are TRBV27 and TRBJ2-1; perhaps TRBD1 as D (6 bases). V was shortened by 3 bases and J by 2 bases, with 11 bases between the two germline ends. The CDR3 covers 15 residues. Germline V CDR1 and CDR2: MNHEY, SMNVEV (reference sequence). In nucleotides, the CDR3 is TGTGCCAGCAGTTTGCTTCAGGGGACCTACAATGAGCAGTTCTTC. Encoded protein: CASSLLQGTYNEQFF.

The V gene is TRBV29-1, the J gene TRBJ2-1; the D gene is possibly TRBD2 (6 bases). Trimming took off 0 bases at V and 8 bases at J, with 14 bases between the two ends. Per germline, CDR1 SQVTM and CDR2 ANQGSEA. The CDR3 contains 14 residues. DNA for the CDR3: TGCAGCGTTGAAGATTACGTTTCGGGGGATGAGCAGTTCTTC. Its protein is CSVEDYVSGDEQFF.

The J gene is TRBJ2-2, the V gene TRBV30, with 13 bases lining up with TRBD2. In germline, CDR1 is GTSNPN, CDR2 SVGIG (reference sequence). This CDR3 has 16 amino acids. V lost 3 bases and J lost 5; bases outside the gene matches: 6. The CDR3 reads CAWSGLAGASTGELFF. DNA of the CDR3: TGTGCCTGGAGCGGACTAGCGGGAGCGTCGACCGGGGAGCTGTTTTTT. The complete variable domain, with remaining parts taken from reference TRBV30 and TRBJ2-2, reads SQTIHQWPATLVQPVGSPLSLECTVEGTSNPNLYWYRQAAGRGLQLLFYSVGIGQISSEVPQNLSASRPQDRQFILSSKKLLLSDSGFYLCAWSGLAGASTGELFFGEGSRLTVL.

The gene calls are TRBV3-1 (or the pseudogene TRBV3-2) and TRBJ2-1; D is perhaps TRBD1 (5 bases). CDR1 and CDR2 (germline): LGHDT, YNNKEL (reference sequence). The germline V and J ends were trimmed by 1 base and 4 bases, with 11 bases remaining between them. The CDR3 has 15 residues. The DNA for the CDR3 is TGTGCCAGCAGCCAAGTGGGGCGGAATTACAATGAGCAGTTCTTC. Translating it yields CASSQVGRNYNEQFF.

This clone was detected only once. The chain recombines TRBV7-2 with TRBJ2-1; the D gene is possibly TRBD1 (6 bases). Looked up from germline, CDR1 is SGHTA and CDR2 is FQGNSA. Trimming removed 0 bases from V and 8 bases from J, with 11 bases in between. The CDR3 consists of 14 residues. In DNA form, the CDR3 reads TGTGCCAGCAGCTTAGCCGGACAGTGGGATGAGCAGTTCTTC. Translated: CASSLAGQWDEQFF. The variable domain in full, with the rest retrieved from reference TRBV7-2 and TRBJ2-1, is GAGVSQSPSNKVTEKGKDVELRCDPISGHTALYWYRQSLGQGLEFLIYFQGNSAPDKSGLPSDRFSAERTGGSVSTLTIQRTQQEDSAVYLCASSLAGQWDEQFFGPGTRLTVL.

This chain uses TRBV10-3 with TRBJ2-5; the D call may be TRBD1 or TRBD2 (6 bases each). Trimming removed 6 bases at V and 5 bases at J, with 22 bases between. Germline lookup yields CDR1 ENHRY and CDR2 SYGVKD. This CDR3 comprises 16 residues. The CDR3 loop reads CAISEGGSRGGETQYF. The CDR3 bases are TGTGCCATCAGCGAGGGGGGCTCAAGGGGCGGGGAGACCCAGTACTTC.

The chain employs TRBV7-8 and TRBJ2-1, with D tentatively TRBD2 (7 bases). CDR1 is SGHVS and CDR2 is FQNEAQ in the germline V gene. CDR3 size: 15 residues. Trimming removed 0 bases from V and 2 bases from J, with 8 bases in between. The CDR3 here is CASSLAGGPYNEQFF. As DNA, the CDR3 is TGTGCCAGCAGCTTAGCGGGGGGGCCCTACAATGAGCAGTTCTTC.

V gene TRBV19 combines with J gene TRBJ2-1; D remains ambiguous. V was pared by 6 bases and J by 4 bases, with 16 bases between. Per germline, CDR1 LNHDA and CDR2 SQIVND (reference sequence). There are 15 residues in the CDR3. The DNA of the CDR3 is TGTGCCAGTAGCCCAACTATTACTCTTTACAATGAGCAGTTCTTC. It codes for CASSPTITLYNEQFF.

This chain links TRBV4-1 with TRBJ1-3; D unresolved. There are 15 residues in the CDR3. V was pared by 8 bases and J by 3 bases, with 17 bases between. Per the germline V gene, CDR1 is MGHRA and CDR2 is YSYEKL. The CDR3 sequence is CASSLIGLGGNTIYF. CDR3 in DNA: TGCGCCAGCTCGCTGATCGGTCTCGGTGGAAACACCATATATTTT.

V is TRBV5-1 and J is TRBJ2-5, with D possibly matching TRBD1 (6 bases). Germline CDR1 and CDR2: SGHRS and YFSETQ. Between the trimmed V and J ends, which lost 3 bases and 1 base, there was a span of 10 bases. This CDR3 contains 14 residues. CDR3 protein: CASSSGALQETQYF. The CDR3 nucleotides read TGCGCCAGCAGCTCAGGGGCCCTCCAAGAGACCCAGTACTTC.

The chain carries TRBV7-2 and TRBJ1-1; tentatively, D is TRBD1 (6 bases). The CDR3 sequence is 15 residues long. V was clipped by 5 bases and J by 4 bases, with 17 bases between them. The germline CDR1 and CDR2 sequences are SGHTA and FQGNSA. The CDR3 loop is CASSPGGGLGTEAFF. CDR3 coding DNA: TGTGCCAGCAGCCCGGGAGGGGGACTGGGCACTGAAGCTTTCTTT.

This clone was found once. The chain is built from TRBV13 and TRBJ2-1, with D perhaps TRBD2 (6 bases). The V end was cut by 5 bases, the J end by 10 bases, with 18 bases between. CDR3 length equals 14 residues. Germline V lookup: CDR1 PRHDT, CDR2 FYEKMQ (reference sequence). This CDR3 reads CASSPTGLPTEQFF. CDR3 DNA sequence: TGTGCCAGCAGCCCTACGGGACTCCCCACGGAGCAGTTCTTC.